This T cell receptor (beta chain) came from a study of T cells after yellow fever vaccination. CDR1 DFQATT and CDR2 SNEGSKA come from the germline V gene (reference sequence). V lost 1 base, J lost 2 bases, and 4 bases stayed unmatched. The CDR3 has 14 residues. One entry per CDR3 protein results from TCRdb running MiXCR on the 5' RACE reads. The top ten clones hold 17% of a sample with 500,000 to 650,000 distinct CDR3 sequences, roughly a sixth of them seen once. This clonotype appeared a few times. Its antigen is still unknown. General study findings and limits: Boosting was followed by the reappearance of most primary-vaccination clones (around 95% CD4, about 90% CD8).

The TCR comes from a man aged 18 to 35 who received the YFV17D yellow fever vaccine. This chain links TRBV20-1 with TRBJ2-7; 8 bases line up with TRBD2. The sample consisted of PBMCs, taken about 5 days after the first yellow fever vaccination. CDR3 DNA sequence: TGCAGTGCTAGAGCGGCCGGGGGGGCCTACGAGCAGTACTTC. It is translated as CSARAAGGAYEQYF.